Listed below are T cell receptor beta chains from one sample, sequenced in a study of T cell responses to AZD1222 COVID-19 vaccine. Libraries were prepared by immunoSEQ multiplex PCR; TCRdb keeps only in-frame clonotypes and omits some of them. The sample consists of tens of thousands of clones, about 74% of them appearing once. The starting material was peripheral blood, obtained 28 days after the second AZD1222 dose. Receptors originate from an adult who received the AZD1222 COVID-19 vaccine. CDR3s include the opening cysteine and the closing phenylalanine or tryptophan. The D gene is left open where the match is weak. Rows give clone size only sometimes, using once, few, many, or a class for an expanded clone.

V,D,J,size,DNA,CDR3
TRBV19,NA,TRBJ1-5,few,TGTGCCAGTAGTGAACTGTACTCAGGAGACGGGAATCAGCCCCAGCATTTT,CASSELYSGDGNQPQHF
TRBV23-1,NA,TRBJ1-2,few,TGCGCCAGCAGTCAATCAGGGGACTATGGCTACACCTTC,CASSQSGDYGYTF
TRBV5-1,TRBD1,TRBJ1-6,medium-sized,TGCGCCAGCAGCTCCCGGGACAGGGAGAATTCACCCCTCCACTTT,CASSSRDRENSPLHF
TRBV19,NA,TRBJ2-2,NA,TGTGCCAGTAGCCTACAGGGATCCACCGGGGAGCTGTTTTTT,CASSLQGSTGELFF
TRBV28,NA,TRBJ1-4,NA,TGTGCCAGCAGTGTAGAAGGTGGACTGTTTTTT,CASSVEGGLFF
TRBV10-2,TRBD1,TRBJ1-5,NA,TGCGCCAGCAGGGACAGGGGTACGGATCAGCCCCAGCATTTT,CASRDRGTDQPQHF
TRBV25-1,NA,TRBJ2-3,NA,TGTGCCAGCAGTGTAGGGACAACTAGCACAGATACGCAGTATTTT,CASSVGTTSTDTQYF
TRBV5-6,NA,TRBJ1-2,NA,TGTGCCAGCAGCTTGGGGGCGGTAGCGGGTGACTATGGCTACACCTTC,CASSLGAVAGDYGYTF
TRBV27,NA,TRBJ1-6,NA,TGTGCCAGCAGTTTGGACACCTTGAGCTCCTATAATTCACCCCTCCACTTT,CASSLDTLSSYNSPLHF
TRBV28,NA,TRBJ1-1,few,TGTGCCAGCAGTTTCAGCCTTTCGGGCAGGGGCTCGACTGAAGCTTTCTTT,CASSFSLSGRGSTEAFF
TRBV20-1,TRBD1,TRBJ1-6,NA,TGCAGTGCTAGTGGGACAGCTCGAGATAATTCACCCCTCCACTTT,CSASGTARDNSPLHF
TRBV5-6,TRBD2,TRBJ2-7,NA,TGTGCCAGCAGTCGCGCCGGGACTAGCGGAGGACCCTCCTACGAGCAGTACTTC,CASSRAGTSGGPSYEQYF
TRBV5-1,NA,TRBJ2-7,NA,TGCGCCAGCAGCTGGATACCGGGACAAGGTTACGAGCAGTACTTC,CASSWIPGQGYEQYF
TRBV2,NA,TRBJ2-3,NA,TGTGCCAGCAGTGATTTGGGTGGGACAGATACGCAGTATTTT,CASSDLGGTDTQYF
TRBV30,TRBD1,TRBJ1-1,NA,TGTGCCTGGAGGACAGGGTTTGATGGCACGTCTGCTTTCTTT,CAWRTGFDGTSAFF
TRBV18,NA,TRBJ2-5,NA,TGTGCCAGCTCACCGAGCGGTTCCGGAGAGACCCAGTACTTC,CASSPSGSGETQYF
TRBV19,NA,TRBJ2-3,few,TGTGCCAGTAGACATGGGCAAACAGATACGCAGTATTTT,CASRHGQTDTQYF
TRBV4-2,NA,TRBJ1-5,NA,TGTGCCAGCAGCCCTTACTACAGTAGCAATCAGCCCCAGCATTTT,CASSPYYSSNQPQHF
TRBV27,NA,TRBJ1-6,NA,TGTGCCAGCAGTGTGTCCGGGTCCTATAATTCACCCCTCCACTTT,CASSVSGSYNSPLHF
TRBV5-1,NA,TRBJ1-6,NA,TGCGCCAGCAGCTTGGTGGGGCCTAGGAATTCACCCCTCCACTTT,CASSLVGPRNSPLHF
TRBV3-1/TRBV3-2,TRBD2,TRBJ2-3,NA,TGTGCCAGCAGCCACCTTCCTAGCGGATCGGCAGATACGCAGTATTTT,CASSHLPSGSADTQYF
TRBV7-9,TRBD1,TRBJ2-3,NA,TGTGCCAGCAGCTTAGGGACAGGGCACACAGATACGCAGTATTTT,CASSLGTGHTDTQYF
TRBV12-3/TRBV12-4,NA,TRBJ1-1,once,TGTGCCAGCACCCTAGGCCCTGAAGCTTTCTTT,CASTLGPEAFF
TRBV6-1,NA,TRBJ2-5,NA,TGTGCCAGCAGTGAAGATGCAGGCAGAGGGGAGACCCAGTACTTC,CASSEDAGRGETQYF
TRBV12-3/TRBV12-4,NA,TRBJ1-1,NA,TGTGCCAGCAGCCGATTCAACACTGAAGCTTTCTTT,CASSRFNTEAFF
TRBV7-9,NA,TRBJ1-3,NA,TGTGCCAGTACAGAGATTGGAAACACCATATATTTT,CASTEIGNTIYF
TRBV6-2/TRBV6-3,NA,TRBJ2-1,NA,TGTGCCAGCAGTTACCACGTGACTAGTGTTGAGCAGTTCTTC,CASSYHVTSVEQFF
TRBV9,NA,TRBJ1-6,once,TGTGCCAGCAGCGTAGGTCCCCCGTGGTCCTATAATTCACCCCTCCACTTT,CASSVGPPWSYNSPLHF
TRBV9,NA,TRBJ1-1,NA,TGTGCCAGCAGCGTAGGCGGGGTCGACACTGAAGCTTTCTTT,CASSVGGVDTEAFF
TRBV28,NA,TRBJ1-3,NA,TGTGCCAGCAGTTTAAGGGGAAACACCATATATTTT,CASSLRGNTIYF
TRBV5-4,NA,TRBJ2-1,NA,TGTGCCAGCAGCTTGTCGGTCGGCTCCCACAATGAGCAGTTCTTC,CASSLSVGSHNEQFF
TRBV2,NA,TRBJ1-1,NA,TGTGCCAGCATTTTCGGAAGGATGAACACTGAAGCTTTCTTT,CASIFGRMNTEAFF
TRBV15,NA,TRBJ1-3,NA,TGTGCCACCAGCATTGACCTTAGCTCTGGAAACACCATATATTTT,CATSIDLSSGNTIYF
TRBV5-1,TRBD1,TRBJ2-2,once,TGCGCCAGCAGCTTATGGACAGGGGGCGGCAACACCGGGGAGCTGTTTTTT,CASSLWTGGGNTGELFF
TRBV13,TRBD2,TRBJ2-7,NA,TGTGCCAGCACCTCGTGGGGGGGAAGGAACGAGCAGTACTTC,CASTSWGGRNEQYF
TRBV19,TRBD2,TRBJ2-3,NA,TGTGCCAGTAGTATAGGCCCCACTAGCGGGGCCACGCGGTATTTT,CASSIGPTSGATRYF
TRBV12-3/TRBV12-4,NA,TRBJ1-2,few,TGTGCCAGCAGTTTACAAGGAGGCTATGGCTACACCTTC,CASSLQGGYGYTF
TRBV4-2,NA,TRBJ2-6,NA,TGTGCCAGCAGCCAAGAACTAGGGGGAAGTGGGGCCAACGTCCTGACTTTC,CASSQELGGSGANVLTF
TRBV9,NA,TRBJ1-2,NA,TGTGCCAGCAGCGTAGTGGGCAGCGGCTATGGCTACACCTTC,CASSVVGSGYGYTF
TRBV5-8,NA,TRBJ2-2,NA,TGTGCCAGCAGCTTGTTGGGGGGCGACACCGGGGAGCTGTTTTTT,CASSLLGGDTGELFF
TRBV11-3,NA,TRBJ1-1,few,TGTGCCAGCAGCTTAGACGGGGGAAGTGGCACTGAAGCTTTCTTT,CASSLDGGSGTEAFF
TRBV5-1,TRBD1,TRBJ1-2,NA,TGCGCCAGCAGCCGGATGACAGGGGGCGCTGATGGCTACACCTTC,CASSRMTGGADGYTF
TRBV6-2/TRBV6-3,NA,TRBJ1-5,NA,TGTGCCAGCAGTTCCCAAAATCAGCCCCAGCATTTT,CASSSQNQPQHF
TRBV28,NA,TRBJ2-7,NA,TGTGCCAGCTCTGGACGGCACTACGAGCAGTACTTC,CASSGRHYEQYF
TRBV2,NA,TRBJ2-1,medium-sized,TGTGCCAGAGGGGCGGATCCGGCGTCCTACAATGAGCAGTTCTTC,CARGADPASYNEQFF
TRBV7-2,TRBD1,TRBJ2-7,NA,TGTGCCAGCAGCTTAGGGGGACAGGGCTACGAGCAGTACTTC,CASSLGGQGYEQYF
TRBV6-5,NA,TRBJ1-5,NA,TGTGCCAGCATCTCACAGGGTATCAATCAGCCCCAGCATTTT,CASISQGINQPQHF
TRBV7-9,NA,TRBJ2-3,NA,TGTGCCAGCAGCTTAATAGCGGATACGCAGTATTTT,CASSLIADTQYF
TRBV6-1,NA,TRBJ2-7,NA,TGTGCCAGCAGTGAAATAGGGGACCAGGACGAGCAGTACTTC,CASSEIGDQDEQYF
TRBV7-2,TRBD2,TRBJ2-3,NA,TGTGCCAGCAGCTTAGGGACTAGCTCAGATACGCAGTATTTT,CASSLGTSSDTQYF
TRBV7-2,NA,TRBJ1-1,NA,TGTGCCAGCAGCTTTGGACTGCATGGTTCCACTGAAGCTTTCTTT,CASSFGLHGSTEAFF
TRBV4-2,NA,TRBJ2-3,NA,TGTGCCAGCAGCTTAGAGACCGCAGATACGCAGTATTTT,CASSLETADTQYF
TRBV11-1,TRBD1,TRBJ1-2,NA,TGTGCCAGCAGCTCGACGGACAGGGGCTACACCTTC,CASSSTDRGYTF
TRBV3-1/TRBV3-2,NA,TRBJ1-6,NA,TGTGCCAGCAGCCAAGGGGCAGGGGTTAATTCACCCCTCCACTTT,CASSQGAGVNSPLHF